The T cell receptor beta chain described here comes from a study of early T cells in non-severe SARS-CoV-2 infection. Trimming pared 10 bases from V and 4 bases from J, leaving 16 bases between. This CDR3 comprises 13 residues. The V gene's germline CDR1 is SNHLY and CDR2 FYNNEI. TCRdb re-called the 5' RACE reads through MiXCR, storing one row per CDR3 protein. The table has 69,000 or so distinct CDR3 sequences, less than 15% seen once; the top ten hold about 5%. This clonotype was sampled from an adult who was a healthcare worker with PCR-confirmed SARS-CoV-2 infection or an uninfected control (not recorded which). Sequenced material: whole blood. The rearrangement links TRBV2 to TRBJ1-2; D is undetermined. As DNA, the CDR3 is TGTGCCACCGACGCCGAGAACATCTATGGCTACACCTTC. Amino acid sequence: CATDAENIYGYTF.